This is a list of T cell receptor beta chains from one sample in a study of blood T cell repertoires in COVID-19. Generated by immunoSEQ multiplex PCR, the TCRdb table keeps only in-frame clones and is missing some. The top ten clones hold less than 10% of a sample with around 68,000 clones, about 81% of them seen once. Sequenced material: peripheral blood. These receptors originate from a human donor in a cohort sampled during active COVID-19. Both conserved end residues are part of each CDR3. A D gene is named only where the DNA matches it firmly. A clone size is listed for some rows: how often the clone was seen (once, few, many), or a class if it is expanded.

.	15	TRBV27	.	TRBJ2-2	TGTGCCAGCAGTTTTGGAGGGTGGAGGGCCGGGGAGCTGTTTTTT	CASSFGGWRAGELFF
TRBD1	14	TRBV7-9	.	TRBJ2-5	TGTGCCAGCAGCCCCGGGACAGGGGGCCAGACCCAGTACTTC	CASSPGTGGQTQYF
.	17	TRBV18	.	TRBJ2-3	TGTGCCAGCTCACCACCGGGACTACCTAGGGGGTTGGATACGCAGTATTTT	CASSPPGLPRGLDTQYF
.	16	TRBV7-2	.	TRBJ1-6	TGTGCCAGCAGCTTAGGGCGGAGCTCCTATAATTCACCCCTCCACTTT	CASSLGRSSYNSPLHF
.	14	TRBV24-1	.	TRBJ2-5	TGTGCCACCAGTGACTACGCGACTGGCCGGGCCCAGTACTTC	CATSDYATGRAQYF
.	15	TRBV2	.	TRBJ2-2	TGTGCCAGCAGGAGAGAAACAGGGAACACCGGGGAGCTGTTTTTT	CASRRETGNTGELFF
.	13	TRBV6-5	.	TRBJ2-2	TGTGCCAGCAGGAGGGATCAGGGGCGGGAGCTGTTTTTT	CASRRDQGRELFF
.	16	TRBV4-1	.	TRBJ1-2	TGCGCCAGCAGCCAAGTTTCAGGGGAACCTAACTATGGCTACACCTTC	CASSQVSGEPNYGYTF
.	14	TRBV9	.	TRBJ2-1	TGTGCCAGCAGCGTAGGGAGCTCCTACAATGAGCAGTTCTTC	CASSVGSSYNEQFF
TRBD2	14	TRBV6-6	.	TRBJ2-7	TGTGCCAGCAGCTTAGGACTAGCGGCCTACGAGCAGTACTTC	CASSLGLAAYEQYF
.	9	TRBV20-1	.	TRBJ1-2	TGCAAGCCCAACTATGGCTACACCTTC	CKPNYGYTF
TRBD1	16	TRBV28	.	TRBJ2-1	TGTGCCAGCAGTTCCCGACAGGGGGCGCTTATAGATGAGCAGTTCTTC	CASSSRQGALIDEQFF
.	14	TRBV6-1	.	TRBJ2-7	TGTGCCAGCAGTGAAAGGCACAGCCCCTACGAGCAGTACTTC	CASSERHSPYEQYF
TRBD1	14	TRBV15	.	TRBJ1-1	TGTGCCACCAGCACCGGACAGGGCCACACTGAAGCTTTCTTT	CATSTGQGHTEAFF
.	15	TRBV27	once	TRBJ1-1	TGTGCCAGCAGTTGGACCGCGGGTTTGAACACTGAAGCTTTCTTT	CASSWTAGLNTEAFF
TRBD2	14	TRBV27	.	TRBJ2-1	TGTGCCAGCAGCCTCAATAACCGGGACTACGAGCAGTTCTTC	CASSLNNRDYEQFF
TRBD1	15	TRBV2	.	TRBJ1-1	TGTGCCAGCCGCGAGGGGCCAGGGGGATATACTGAAGCTTTCTTT	CASREGPGGYTEAFF
TRBD1	13	TRBV14	.	TRBJ2-7	TGTGCCAGCCGCTCGGGACAGAACTACGAGCAGTACTTC	CASRSGQNYEQYF
.	13	TRBV27	.	TRBJ2-7	TGTGCCAGCAGTTCGGGGGTGGCCTACGAGCAGTACTTC	CASSSGVAYEQYF
.	16	TRBV19	few	TRBJ1-5	TGTGCCAGTAGTATAATTACAGGATTAAGCAATCAGCCCCAGCATTTT	CASSIITGLSNQPQHF
.	14	TRBV28	.	TRBJ1-2	TGTGCCAGCAAACTAGGGGGTACTAACTATGGCTACACCTTC	CASKLGGTNYGYTF
.	13	TRBV12-3/TRBV12-4	.	TRBJ1-1	TGTGCCAGCAGCCAGACAGCAGGCCGTGAAGCTTTCTTT	CASSQTAGREAFF
TRBD1	15	TRBV28	.	TRBJ1-2	TGTGCCAGCAGCCCACCCATAGGACAGGGCTATGGCTACACCTTC	CASSPPIGQGYGYTF
TRBD2	13	TRBV9	few	TRBJ2-7	TGTGCCAGCGGCCCCGGGACTAGTTACGAGCAGTACTTC	CASGPGTSYEQYF
TRBD2	18	TRBV7-9	.	TRBJ2-1	TGTGCCAGCAGCTTAGTATTTTCTGGGACTAGCCGCAACAATGAGCAGTTCTTC	CASSLVFSGTSRNNEQFF
.	13	TRBV28	.	TRBJ2-3	TGTGCCAGCAGATTCGGGGTCACAGATACGCAGTATTTT	CASRFGVTDTQYF
TRBD2	14	TRBV10-1	few	TRBJ2-7	TGCGCCAGCACTGGCCGGGAGGGTTCCTACGAGCAGTACTTC	CASTGREGSYEQYF
.	15	TRBV13	.	TRBJ2-1	TGTGCCAGCAGCCTGGCTAGCGTGAGATACAATGAGCAGTTCTTC	CASSLASVRYNEQFF
TRBD1	18	TRBV4-1	.	TRBJ2-3	TGCGCCAGCAGCCAAGAAGTTCCCCGGACAGGGGGCTTCTGGACGCAGTATTTT	CASSQEVPRTGGFWTQYF
TRBD1	15	TRBV30	.	TRBJ1-2	TGTGCCTGGAGTTTACCGGGACAGGGATCCTATGGCTACACCTTC	CAWSLPGQGSYGYTF
.	15	TRBV4-2	.	TRBJ2-3	TGTGCCAGCAGCCAAGGCGGGCCTGCCGGAGATACGCAGTATTTT	CASSQGGPAGDTQYF
.	12	TRBV15	.	TRBJ2-1	TGTGCCACCAGCAGGGCCTGGAATGAGCAGTTCTTC	CATSRAWNEQFF
.	12	TRBV2	.	TRBJ2-7	TGTGCCAGCACAGAGAGCGTCTACGAGCAGTACTTC	CASTESVYEQYF
TRBD1	14	TRBV28	once	TRBJ1-6	TGTGCCAGCTATCCACAGGGGCGACGGTCACCCCTCCACTTT	CASYPQGRRSPLHF
TRBD2	19	TRBV28	.	TRBJ2-6	TGTGCCAGCAGTCCGCTCCTTTTAGCGGGAGGGCGAAGGGCCAACGTCCTGACTTTC	CASSPLLLAGGRRANVLTF
TRBD2	18	TRBV4-2	.	TRBJ2-1	TGTGCCAGCAGCCAAGAACGACCAACTAGCGGGAGAAACAATGAGCAGTTCTTC	CASSQERPTSGRNNEQFF